A single sample is the source of the 9 T cell receptor beta chains below, sequenced in a study of blood T cell repertoires in COVID-19. Some clones are missing from TCRdb's copy, which holds only in-frame ones; the method was immunoSEQ multiplex PCR. The table shows 100,000 to 140,000 clones, with around 83% occurring only once. Sample: peripheral blood. These receptor sequences come from a man in his 70s with acute or convalescent COVID-19.

V gene TRBV2 combines with J gene TRBJ1-5; 7 positions agree with TRBD1. Germline V gives CDR1 SNHLY, CDR2 FYNNEI. The length of the CDR3 is 15 residues. V lost 1 base to trimming and J lost 6 bases; unmatched junction nucleotides: 6. The CDR3, as DNA: TGTGCCAGCAGTGAAGAGCAGGGGGTTACTCAGCCCCAGCATTTT. Amino acid sequence: CASSEEQGVTQPQHF.

CDR3 DNA sequence: TGTGCCAGCAGCCAAGCCGGGGGGGGGCGACTAGCGGTTAACGAGCAGTACTTC. Its protein product is CASSQAGGGRLAVNEQYF. This rearrangement joins TRBV14 to TRBJ2-7; 9 bases are shared with TRBD2. The CDR3 has 18 residues. CDR1 and CDR2 (germline): SGHDN, FVKESK. V was clipped by 1 base and J by 5 bases; unmatched bases: 15. The full variable domain, its missing parts supplied by reference TRBV14 and TRBJ2-7, is EAGVTQFPSHSVIEKGQTVTLRCDPISGHDNLYWYRRVMGKEIKFLLHFVKESKQDESGMPNNRFLAERTGGTYSTLKVQPAELEDSGVYFCASSQAGGGRLAVNEQYFGPGTRLTVT.

V is TRBV5-1 and J is TRBJ1-6; D may be TRBD1 (5 bases). Per germline, CDR1 SGHRS and CDR2 YFSETQ. V was shortened by 1 base and J by 8 bases, with 13 bases between the two germline ends. The CDR3 contains 15 residues. The CDR3 DNA reads as TGCGCCAGCAGCTTGAGCGGGGGTCGTTATTCACCCCTCCACTTT. Protein sequence: CASSLSGGRYSPLHF.

The genes are TRBV18 and TRBJ1-1, with 11 bases matching TRBD1. J gave up 6 bases and V 3 bases, and 0 bases lay outside the gene matches. Germline-derived CDR1 and CDR2 are KGHSH and LQKENI. There are 13 residues in the CDR3. Here the CDR3 DNA reads TGTGCCAGCTCACCGGGACAGGGGGCTGAAGCTTTCTTT. As protein: CASSPGQGAEAFF.

In its sample, this clone was seen once. The chain carries TRBV5-4 and TRBJ2-7; the D gene is possibly TRBD1 (6 bases). The V end was cut by 2 bases, the J end by 1 base, with 13 bases between. There are 15 residues in the CDR3. Germline CDR1 SGHNT, CDR2 YYREEE (reference sequence). CDR3 residues: CASSFQDRLSYEQYF. The CDR3 coding sequence is TGTGCCAGCAGCTTCCAGGACAGATTGTCCTACGAGCAGTACTTC.

The chain recombines TRBV3-1 (or the pseudogene TRBV3-2) with TRBJ2-2; 12 bases are a match to TRBD2. The CDR3 totals 16 residues. In germline, CDR1 is LGHDT, CDR2 YNNKEL (reference sequence). The junction had 5 bases not matched to a gene; V was cut back by 2 bases and J by 7 bases. In DNA form, the CDR3 reads TGTGCCAGCAGCCAAAGGACTAGCGGGGCTCTCGGGGAGCTGTTTTTT. Its translation is CASSQRTSGALGELFF.

This clone occurred a few times. The chain uses TRBV2 and TRBJ1-4; D remains unclear. V lost 7 bases to trimming and J lost 7 bases, with 19 bases between them. The CDR3 has 15 amino acids. Germline V gene lookup returns CDR1 SNHLY and CDR2 FYNNEI. CDR3 protein: CASTAPDPGSEKLFF. CDR3 in DNA: TGTGCCAGCACCGCACCGGATCCGGGGAGTGAAAAACTGTTTTTT. Together with reference TRBV2 and TRBJ1-4, the CDR3 gives the full variable domain: EPEVTQTPSHQVTQMGQEVILRCVPISNHLYFYWYRQILGQKVEFLVSFYNNEISEKSEIFDDQFSVERPDGSNFTLKIRSTKLEDSAMYFCASTAPDPGSEKLFFGSGTQLSVL.

The J gene is TRBJ1-2, the V gene TRBV6-6; D is perhaps TRBD1 (6 bases). Trimming cost V 8 bases and J 4 bases, with 17 bases left between them. The germline V gene has CDR1 MNHNY and CDR2 SVGAGI (reference sequence). The CDR3 sequence is 14 residues long. As DNA, the CDR3 is TGTGCCAGCTCTTGGGACAATTCTATCTATGGCTACACCTTC. Its protein product is CASSWDNSIYGYTF.

The chain is built from TRBV19 and TRBJ1-5, with D unclear. The ends were cut back, 5 bases at V and 7 bases at J, with 12 bases in the middle. Germline CDR1 LNHDA, CDR2 SQIVND (reference sequence). The CDR3 runs to 13 residues. DNA of the CDR3: TGTGCCAGTAGTGCGGAGGCTTGGCAGCCCCAGCATTTT. It translates to CASSAEAWQPQHF.